The entry that follows covers one TCR beta chain sequence. Its matching antigen is unknown. Profiled with immunoSEQ multiplex PCR; TCRdb holds only in-frame clones, not every one. Here the sample spans about 26,000 clones, roughly nine tenths being singletons. These data come from a study of tissue T cells after allogeneic stem cell transplantation. Study background: This research-autopsy study prospectively enrolled adult allogeneic hematopoietic cell transplant recipients with steroid-refractory graft-versus-host disease. Study-level results: Across patients, clones rarely overlapped, yet motif clusters were shared tissue-specifically. In patients and mice, blood and spleen missed much of tissue repertoire.

Germline V gene data show CDR1 as LGHNA and CDR2 as YNFKEQ. V was cut by 5 bases and J by 0 bases, with 14 bases left in between. The CDR3 has 15 residues. This material consisted of blood, taken before transplantation. This receptor was taken from a male donor at least 60 years old who later had graft-versus-host disease after an allogeneic stem cell transplant. The V call is TRBV4-2, the J call TRBJ2-7; TRBD2 might be the D (5 bases). CDR3 loop: CASSSLGAASYEQYF. In nucleotides, the CDR3 is TGTGCCAGCAGCTCGTTGGGAGCGGCCTCCTACGAGCAGTACTTC.